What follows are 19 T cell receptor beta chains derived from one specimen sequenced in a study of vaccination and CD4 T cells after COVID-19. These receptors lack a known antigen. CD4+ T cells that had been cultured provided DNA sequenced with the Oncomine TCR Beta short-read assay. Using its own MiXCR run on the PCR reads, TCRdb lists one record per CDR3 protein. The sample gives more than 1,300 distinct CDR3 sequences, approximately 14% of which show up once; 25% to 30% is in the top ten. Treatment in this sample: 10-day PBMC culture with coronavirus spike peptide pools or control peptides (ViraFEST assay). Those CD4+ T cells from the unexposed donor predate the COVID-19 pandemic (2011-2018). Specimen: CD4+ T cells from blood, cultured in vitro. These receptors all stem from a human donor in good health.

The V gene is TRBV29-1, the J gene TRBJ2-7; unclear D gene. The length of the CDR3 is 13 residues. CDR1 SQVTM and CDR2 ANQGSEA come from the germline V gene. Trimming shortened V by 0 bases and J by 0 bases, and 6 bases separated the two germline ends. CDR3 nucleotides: TGCAGCGTTGAAGACCCTTCCTCCTACGAGCAGTACTTC. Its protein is CSVEDPSSYEQYF.

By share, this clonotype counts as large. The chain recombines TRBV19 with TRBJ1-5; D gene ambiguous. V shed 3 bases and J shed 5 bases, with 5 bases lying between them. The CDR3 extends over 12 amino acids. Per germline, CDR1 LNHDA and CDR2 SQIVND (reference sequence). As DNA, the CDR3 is TGTGCCAGTAGTATGGTAGATCAGCCCCAGCATTTT. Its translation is CASSMVDQPQHF.

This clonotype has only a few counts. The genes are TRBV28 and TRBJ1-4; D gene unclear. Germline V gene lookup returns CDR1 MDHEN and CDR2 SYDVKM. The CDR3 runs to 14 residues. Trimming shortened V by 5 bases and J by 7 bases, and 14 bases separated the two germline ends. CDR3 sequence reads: CASSTSGAAEKLFF. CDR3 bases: TGTGCCAGCAGTACATCAGGAGCGGCTGAAAAACTGTTTTTT.

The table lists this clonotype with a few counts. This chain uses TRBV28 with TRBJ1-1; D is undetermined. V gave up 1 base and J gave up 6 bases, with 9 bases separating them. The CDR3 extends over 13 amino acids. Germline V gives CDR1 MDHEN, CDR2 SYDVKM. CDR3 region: CASSLLDLSEAFF. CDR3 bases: TGTGCCAGCAGTTTATTGGACCTATCTGAAGCTTTCTTT.

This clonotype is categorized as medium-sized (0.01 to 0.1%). The CDR3 sequence: CASSSTPGGELFF. In nucleotides, the CDR3 is TGTGCCAGCAGCTCAACTCCCGGCGGGGAGCTGTTTTTT. This chain joins TRBV7-2 and TRBJ2-2; no definite D call. This CDR3 contains 13 residues. Trimming removed 4 bases from V and 7 bases from J, with 10 bases in between. Germline V gene data show CDR1 as SGHTA and CDR2 as FQGNSA.

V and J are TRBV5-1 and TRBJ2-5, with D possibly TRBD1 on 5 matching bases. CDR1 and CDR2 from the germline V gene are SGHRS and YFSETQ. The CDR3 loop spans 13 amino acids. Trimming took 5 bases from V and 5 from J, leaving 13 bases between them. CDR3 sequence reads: CASRGLPKETQYF. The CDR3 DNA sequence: TGCGCCAGCAGGGGGCTCCCGAAGGAGACCCAGTACTTC. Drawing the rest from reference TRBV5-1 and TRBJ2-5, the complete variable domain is KAGVTQTPRYLIKTRGQQVTLSCSPISGHRSVSWYQQTPGQGLQFLFEYFSETQRNKGNFPGRFSGRQFSNSRSEMNVSTLELGDSALYLCASRGLPKETQYFGPGTRLLVL.

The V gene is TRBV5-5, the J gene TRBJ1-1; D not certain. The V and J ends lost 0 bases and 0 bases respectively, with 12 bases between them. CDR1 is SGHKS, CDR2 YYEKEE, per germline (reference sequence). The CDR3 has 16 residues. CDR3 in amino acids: CASSLVSGTLNTEAFF. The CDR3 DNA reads TGTGCCAGCAGCTTGGTTTCCGGAACCCTGAACACTGAAGCTTTCTTT.

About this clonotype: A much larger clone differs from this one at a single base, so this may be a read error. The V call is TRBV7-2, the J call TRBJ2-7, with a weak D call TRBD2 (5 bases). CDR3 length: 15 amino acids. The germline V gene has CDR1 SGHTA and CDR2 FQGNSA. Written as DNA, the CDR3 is TGTGCCAGCGGCTTGGTGGCGGGTGTTGTCCACGAGCAGTACTTC. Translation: CASGLVAGVVHEQYF.

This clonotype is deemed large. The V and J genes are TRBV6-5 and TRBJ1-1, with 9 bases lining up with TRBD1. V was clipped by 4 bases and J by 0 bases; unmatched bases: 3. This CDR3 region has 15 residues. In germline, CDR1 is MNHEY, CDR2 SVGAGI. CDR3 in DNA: TGTGCCAGCAGTTCAGGGACAGGGATGAACACTGAAGCTTTCTTT. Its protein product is CASSSGTGMNTEAFF.

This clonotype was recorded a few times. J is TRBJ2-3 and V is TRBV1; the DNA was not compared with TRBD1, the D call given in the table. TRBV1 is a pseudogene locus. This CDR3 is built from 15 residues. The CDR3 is CTSPKAREWTDTQYF. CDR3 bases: TGCACCAGTCCAAAGGCTCGGGAATGGACAGATACGCAGTATTTT.

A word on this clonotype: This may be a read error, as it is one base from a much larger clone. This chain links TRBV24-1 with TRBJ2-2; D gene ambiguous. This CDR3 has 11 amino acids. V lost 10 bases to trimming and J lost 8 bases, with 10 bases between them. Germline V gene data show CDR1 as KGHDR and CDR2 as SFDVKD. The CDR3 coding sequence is TGTGCCACTAGGACGCTAGGGGAGCTGTTTTTT. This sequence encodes CATRTLGELFF.

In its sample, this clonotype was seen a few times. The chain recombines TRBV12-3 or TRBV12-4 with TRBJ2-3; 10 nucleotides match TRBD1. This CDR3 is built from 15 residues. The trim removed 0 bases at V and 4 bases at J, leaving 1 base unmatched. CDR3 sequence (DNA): TGTGCCAGCAGTTTAGCCGGGACAGGGGCAGATACGCAGTATTTT. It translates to CASSLAGTGADTQYF.

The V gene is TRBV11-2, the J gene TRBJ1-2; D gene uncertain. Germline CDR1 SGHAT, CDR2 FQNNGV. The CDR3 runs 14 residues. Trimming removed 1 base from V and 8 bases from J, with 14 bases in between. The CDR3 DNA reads TGTGCCAGCAGCTTAGTTGTCGGACCGCGGGGCTACACCTTC. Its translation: CASSLVVGPRGYTF.

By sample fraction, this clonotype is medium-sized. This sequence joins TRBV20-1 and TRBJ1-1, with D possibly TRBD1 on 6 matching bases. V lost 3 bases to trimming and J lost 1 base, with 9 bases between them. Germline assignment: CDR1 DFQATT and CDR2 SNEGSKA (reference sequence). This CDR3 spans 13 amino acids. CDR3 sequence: CSARDSRNTEAFF. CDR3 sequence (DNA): TGCAGTGCTAGGGACAGCCGGAACACTGAAGCTTTCTTT.

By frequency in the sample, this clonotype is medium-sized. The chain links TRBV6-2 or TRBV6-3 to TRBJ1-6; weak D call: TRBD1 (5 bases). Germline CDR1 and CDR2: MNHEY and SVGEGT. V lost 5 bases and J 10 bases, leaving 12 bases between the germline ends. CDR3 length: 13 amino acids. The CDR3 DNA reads TGTGCCAGCAGTCCTCAAGGGGAATCACCCCTCCACTTT. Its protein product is CASSPQGESPLHF.

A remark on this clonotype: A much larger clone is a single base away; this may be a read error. This chain's CDR3 is CASSLTRGDQPQHF. In DNA form, the CDR3 reads TGTGCCAGCAGCCTGACAAGGGGTGATCAGCCCCAGCATTTT. The chain joins TRBV7-9 to TRBJ1-5; weak D call: TRBD1 (5 bases). Germline assignment: CDR1 SEHNR and CDR2 FQNEAQ (reference sequence). The CDR3 consists of 14 residues. With 5 bases removed from V and 5 bases from J, the gap between germline ends came to 13 bases.

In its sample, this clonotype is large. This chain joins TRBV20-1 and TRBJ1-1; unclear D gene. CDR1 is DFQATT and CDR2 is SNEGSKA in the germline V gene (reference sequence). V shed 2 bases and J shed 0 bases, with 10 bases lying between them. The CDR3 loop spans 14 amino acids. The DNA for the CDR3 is TGCAGTGCTAGATATACAGTCATGAACACTGAAGCTTTCTTT. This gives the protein CSARYTVMNTEAFF.

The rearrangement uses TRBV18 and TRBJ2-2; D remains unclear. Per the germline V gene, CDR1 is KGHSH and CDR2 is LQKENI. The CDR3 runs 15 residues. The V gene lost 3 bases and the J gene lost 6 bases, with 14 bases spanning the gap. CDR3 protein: CASSPEPGDPGELFF. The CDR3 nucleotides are TGTGCCAGCTCACCGGAGCCTGGCGACCCCGGGGAGCTGTTTTTT.

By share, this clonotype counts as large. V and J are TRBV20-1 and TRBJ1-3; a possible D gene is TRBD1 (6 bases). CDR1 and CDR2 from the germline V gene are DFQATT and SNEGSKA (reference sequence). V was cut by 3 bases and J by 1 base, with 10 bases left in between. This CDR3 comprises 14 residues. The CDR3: CSASDRRSGNTIYF. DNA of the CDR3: TGCAGTGCTAGCGACAGGCGATCTGGAAACACCATATATTTT.